Listed below are T cell receptor beta chains from one sample, sequenced in a study of technical replicates of blood from a handful of donors. Assay: immunoSEQ multiplex PCR; the TCRdb copy retains only in-frame clones and omits some. Among 75,000 to 95,000 clones listed, under 95% were seen once. Material: T cells isolated from PBMCs. These receptors were obtained from a human donor in good health. CDR3s include the opening cysteine and the closing phenylalanine or tryptophan. Each record gives: clone size, D gene, J gene, V gene, CDR3 DNA, CDR3 protein. D genes are given only for firm matches. The size field is filled for only some rows; it gives once, few, many or a size class.

>-|TRBD1|TRBJ2-7|TRBV7-9
TGTGCCAGCTCCTCAACGACAGGGTCCTACGAGCAGTACTTC
CASSSTTGSYEQYF
>-|TRBD1|TRBJ2-1|TRBV19
TGTGCCAGTAGTCTCCGAGGGGAGGGACAGGGAACGTTCTTC
CASSLRGEGQGTFF
>-|TRBD2|TRBJ2-1|TRBV28
TGTGCCAGCAGTTCGGGACTAGCGGGAGTTAATGAGCAGTTCTTC
CASSSGLAGVNEQFF
>-|-|TRBJ2-5|TRBV5-1
TGCGCCAGCAGCTTAGGGGGATACATCCAAGAGACCCAGTACTTC
CASSLGGYIQETQYF
>-|TRBD2|TRBJ2-1|TRBV28
TGTGCCAGCAGTTTAGGGGAGACCGGGAGGGAAGAGCAGTTCTTC
CASSLGETGREEQFF
>-|-|TRBJ1-3|TRBV9
TGTGCCAGCAGCGTAGCCACCGGGACCGGGGGTAACACCATATATTTT
CASSVATGTGGNTIYF
>-|-|TRBJ2-3|TRBV29-1
TGCAGCGTTCTCGGACTCAGCATCACAGATACGCAGTATTTT
CSVLGLSITDTQYF
>-|TRBD2|TRBJ2-5|TRBV11-2
TGTGCCAGCAGCTTAGGACGGAGGAGGGAGGGAGAGACCCAGTACTTC
CASSLGRRREGETQYF
>-|-|TRBJ1-6|TRBV4-2
TGTGCCAGCAGCCAAGACGGGCTGGAGGATTCACCCCTCCACTTT
CASSQDGLEDSPLHF
>once|TRBD1|TRBJ2-2|TRBV7-2
TGTGCCAGCAGCTTACAGGGGGCGCGCGGGGAGCTGTTTTTT
CASSLQGARGELFF
>-|TRBD2|TRBJ2-1|TRBV14
TGTGCCAGCAGCCAAACTAGCGGGGTTAATGATGAGCAGTTCTTC
CASSQTSGVNDEQFF
>once|TRBD2|TRBJ2-1|TRBV9
TGTGCCAGCAGCGTAGGGCTAGCGGGGGTTTACAATGAGCAGTTCTTC
CASSVGLAGVYNEQFF
>-|TRBD1|TRBJ2-1|TRBV7-9
TGTGCCAGCAGCGCCGACAGGGTGAGCGATGAGCAGTTCTTC
CASSADRVSDEQFF
>-|-|TRBJ2-2|TRBV6-5
TGTGCCAGCAGTTACAGCACGGGAGACACCGGGGAGCTGTTTTTT
CASSYSTGDTGELFF
>-|-|TRBJ1-1|TRBV5-4
TGTGCCAGCAGCTCCCTGGGGCGACGGATTTCTGAAGCTTTCTTT
CASSSLGRRISEAFF
>-|-|TRBJ2-6|TRBV7-3
TGTGCCAGCAGTCGGGGGTTCTCTGGGGCCAACGTCCTGACTTTC
CASSRGFSGANVLTF
>-|-|TRBJ1-1|TRBV6-4
TGTGCCAGCAGCTCTTTGGAAATAGGACACCATCCTCCGAAGTCTGAAGCTTTCTTT
CASSSLEIGHHPPKSEAFF
>-|TRBD1|TRBJ2-7|TRBV5-1
TGCGCCAGCAGCTTGGGGACAGGGATCGAGCAGTACTTC
CASSLGTGIEQYF
>-|-|TRBJ2-2|TRBV6-4
TGTGCCAGCAGTGACGAGATCCGGGGAGATACCGGGGAGCTGTTTTTT
CASSDEIRGDTGELFF
>-|TRBD2|TRBJ2-5|TRBV19
TGTGCCAGCTCTGTGGTCCTAGCGGTCCAAGAGACCCAGTACTTC
CASSVVLAVQETQYF
>-|-|TRBJ2-2|TRBV6-1
TGTGCCAGCAGACCAGGACTAAACACCGGGGAGCTGTTTTTT
CASRPGLNTGELFF
>once|-|TRBJ1-5|TRBV6-5
TGTGCCAGCAGTTTCACATACGGGAACAATCAGCCCCAGCATTTT
CASSFTYGNNQPQHF
>-|-|TRBJ1-1|TRBV5-1
TGCGCCAGCACTTCATTTCCAGGGGTTGACACTGAAGCTTTCTTT
CASTSFPGVDTEAFF
>-|-|TRBJ2-2|TRBV7-6
TGTGCCAGCAGCTCGACAGAAAACACCGGGGAGCTGTTTTTT
CASSSTENTGELFF
>-|-|TRBJ1-2|TRBV5-6
TGTGCCACCCAGATCAGGGGTAACCATGGCTACACCTTC
CATQIRGNHGYTF
>-|TRBD1|TRBJ2-7|TRBV4-1
TGCGCCAGCAGCCACCCCACCGGGACAGAGTTATACGAGCAGTACTTC
CASSHPTGTELYEQYF
>-|-|TRBJ2-2|TRBV11-2
TGTGCCAGCAGCTTAGACAGGGACACCGGGGAGCTGTTTTTT
CASSLDRDTGELFF
>-|TRBD2|TRBJ2-1|TRBV19
TGTGCCAGTAGCGAACCGGGACTAGCGGGAGATGAGCAGTTCTTC
CASSEPGLAGDEQFF
>once|-|TRBJ2-3|TRBV27
TGTGCCAGCAGTTTATCCCCGTCAAGGAGGCACACAGATACGCAGTATTTT
CASSLSPSRRHTDTQYF
>-|-|TRBJ2-5|TRBV15
TGTGCCACCAGCAGAGGGCAGCAGGAAGAGACCCAGTACTTC
CATSRGQQEETQYF
>-|-|TRBJ1-1|TRBV12-5
TGTGCTAGTGGTTTGAAAGCGGGGGCTGAAGCTTTCTTT
CASGLKAGAEAFF
>-|-|TRBJ2-2|TRBV25-1
TGTGCCAGCAGTCCCCACCGGGGTGACGGGGAGCTGTTTTTT
CASSPHRGDGELFF
>-|TRBD1|TRBJ1-5|TRBV5-5
TGTGCCAGCAGCCCCGGACAGGGGGCCCTCTGGAATCAGCCCCAGCATTTT
CASSPGQGALWNQPQHF
>few|-|TRBJ1-5|TRBV28
TGTGCCAGCAGTTTAGTAGGGGACAATCAGCCCCAGCATTTT
CASSLVGDNQPQHF
>-|-|TRBJ1-6|TRBV27
TGTGCCAGCAGTTTATATCCGAATTCACCCCTCCACTTT
CASSLYPNSPLHF
>-|TRBD1|TRBJ2-1|TRBV27
TGTGCCAGCAGTACGGGACAGGGGTGGAATGAGCAGTTCTTC
CASSTGQGWNEQFF
>-|TRBD1|TRBJ2-5|TRBV30
TGTGCCTGGAGTGGGACGACAGGGGGGCCCCAAGAGACCCAGTACTTC
CAWSGTTGGPQETQYF
>once|TRBD2|TRBJ2-2|TRBV5-1
TGCGCCAGTTCGAGGACTAGCGGGGGGACCGGGGAGCTGTTTTTT
CASSRTSGGTGELFF
>-|TRBD2|TRBJ2-7|TRBV27
TGTGCCAGCAGTTTATCGATACTAGCGCGGACCTACGAGCAGTACTTC
CASSLSILARTYEQYF
>-|TRBD2|TRBJ2-3|TRBV6-4
TGTGCCAGCAGCGGGACTACCACAGATACGCAGTATTTT
CASSGTTTDTQYF
>-|-|TRBJ2-7|TRBV12-2
TGTGCAAGTCGCTTAGCGGAACCGGCAGGGTCTCGGGACGAGCAGTACTTC
CASRLAEPAGSRDEQYF
>-|TRBD1|TRBJ2-1|TRBV2
TGTGCCAGCATGCTGGACAGGGCAAACAATGAGCAGTTCTTC
CASMLDRANNEQFF
>-|TRBD1|TRBJ1-5|TRBV6-5
TGTGCCAGCAGTTCCGGGACAGGGCAGGACCAGCCCCAGCATTTT
CASSSGTGQDQPQHF
>-|TRBD2|TRBJ2-3|TRBV9
TGTGCCAGCACCCTCAGCGGGGCGGGGCCCACAGATACGCAGTATTTT
CASTLSGAGPTDTQYF
>-|-|TRBJ2-7|TRBV5-6
TGTGCCAGCAGCTGGGACACCTACGAGCAGTACTTC
CASSWDTYEQYF
>-|-|TRBJ1-1|TRBV11-1
TGTGCCAGCAGCGCGGATCGTCGGGGCACTGAAGCTTTCTTT
CASSADRRGTEAFF
>once|-|TRBJ2-2|TRBV19
TGTGCCAGTAGGGTCGAAGTCAGGGGCACCGGGGAGCTGTTTTTT
CASRVEVRGTGELFF
>-|TRBD2|TRBJ2-4|TRBV2
TGTGCCAGCAGAGATCTAGCGGTAGCCAAAAACATTCAGTACTTC
CASRDLAVAKNIQYF
>-|TRBD1|TRBJ2-1|TRBV27
TGTGCCAGCAGTCCCTTCCGGGACAGAGCTCGCAATGAGCAGTTCTTC
CASSPFRDRARNEQFF
>once|TRBD2|TRBJ2-1|TRBV28
TGTGCCACCAAGTGGGGAGGGAATGAGCAGTTCTTC
CATKWGGNEQFF
>-|-|TRBJ2-3|TRBV7-8
TGTGCCAGCAGCTTTCCAGTTAATACGCAGTATTTT
CASSFPVNTQYF
>-|TRBD1|TRBJ1-5|TRBV23-1
TGCGCCAGCAGTCAATCCGGGACAGGGTTAGGAGGGCCCCAGCATTTT
CASSQSGTGLGGPQHF
>-|TRBD1|TRBJ2-7|TRBV7-6
TGTGCCAGCAGCTTAGAGGCAGGGGGTGGCCACGAGCAGTACTTC
CASSLEAGGGHEQYF
>-|TRBD2|TRBJ2-2|TRBV4-1
TGCGCCAGCAGCCGAAAGATAGGACTAGCGGACTACACCGGGGAGCTGTTTTTT
CASSRKIGLADYTGELFF